This T cell receptor (beta chain) was obtained from a study of T cell responses to AZD1222 COVID-19 vaccine. Per germline, CDR1 SGHTA and CDR2 FQGNSA. The V end was cut by 3 bases, the J end by 7 bases, with 15 bases between. The CDR3 spans 15 residues. Repertoires were generated with immunoSEQ multiplex PCR, while TCRdb's copy carries only in-frame clones and drops some. This table holds approximately 140,000 clones, about 93% found once. The starting material was peripheral blood, obtained on day 0 of AZD1222 vaccination. The source is an adult in good health. The rearrangement links TRBV7-2 to TRBJ1-4; no reliable D call. CDR3 DNA sequence: TGTGCCAGCAGCTTGAGGCGGGTGGGTGGTGAAAAACTGTTTTTT. Translated, it gives CASSLRRVGGEKLFF. The full variable domain, rest sourced from reference TRBV7-2 and TRBJ1-4, is GAGVSQSPSNKVTEKGKDVELRCDPISGHTALYWYRQSLGQGLEFLIYFQGNSAPDKSGLPSDRFSAERTGGSVSTLTIQRTQQEDSAVYLCASSLRRVGGEKLFFGSGTQLSVL.